The rows below give T cell receptor beta chains drawn from one sample of a study of blood T cell repertoires in COVID-19. This table comes from immunoSEQ multiplex PCR, and its TCRdb copy is limited to in-frame clones, with some not included. The sample has 64,000 or so clones, around 85% seen once. Sample: peripheral blood. Every receptor here comes from a man between 35 and 55 years old with acute or convalescent COVID-19. The CDR3 runs from the conserved cysteine through the conserved F or W. A D gene is named only where the DNA matches it firmly. Some rows mark clone size as missing; the rest say once, few, many or name a class of expanded clone.

D gene,J gene,clone size,V gene,CDR3 protein,CDR3 DNA
TRBD1,TRBJ1-4,NA,TRBV15,CATSRGTGGAGPSNEKLFF,TGTGCCACCAGCAGAGGGACAGGGGGCGCCGGACCGTCTAATGAAAAACTGTTTTTT
NA,TRBJ2-5,few,TRBV3-1/TRBV3-2,CASSRLVETQYF,TGTGCCAGCAGCAGACTAGTGGAGACCCAGTACTTC
NA,TRBJ1-3,NA,TRBV6-6,CASSDPGHHGNTIYF,TGTGCCAGCAGTGACCCGGGACACCACGGAAACACCATATATTTT
NA,TRBJ2-2,NA,TRBV5-1,CASEQGNTGELFF,TGCGCCAGCGAGCAGGGGAACACCGGGGAGCTGTTTTTT
NA,TRBJ1-2,medium-sized,TRBV24-1,CATSSSYATAYGYTF,TGTGCCACCAGTTCCTCGTACGCGACAGCCTATGGCTACACCTTC
TRBD2,TRBJ2-1,once,TRBV27,CASSFSGGSQHNEQFF,TGTGCCAGCAGTTTCAGCGGGGGCTCCCAGCACAATGAGCAGTTCTTC
NA,TRBJ1-2,NA,TRBV6-5,CASSYSRESGYTF,TGTGCCAGCAGTTATAGCCGGGAGAGTGGCTACACCTTC
TRBD1,TRBJ2-7,NA,TRBV30,CAWRDDRVEQYF,TGTGCCTGGAGAGACGACAGGGTCGAGCAGTACTTC
NA,TRBJ2-1,few,TRBV4-2,CASSGGSSYNEQFF,TGTGCCAGCAGCGGCGGAAGCTCCTACAATGAGCAGTTCTTC
NA,TRBJ1-1,NA,TRBV11-2,CASSLIGGATEAFF,TGTGCCAGCAGCTTAATCGGCGGCGCCACTGAAGCTTTCTTT
NA,TRBJ1-1,NA,TRBV1,CTSSQELRGGQGRTEAFF,TGCACCAGCAGCCAAGAACTACGGGGGGGACAGGGCCGCACTGAAGCTTTCTTT
NA,TRBJ1-2,once,TRBV5-1,CASSLGGGYGYTF,TGCGCCAGCAGCTTAGGTGGGGGCTACGGCTACACCTTC
NA,TRBJ2-7,NA,TRBV7-2,CASSLERNYFYEQYF,TGTGCCAGCAGCTTAGAACGAAACTACTTTTACGAGCAGTACTTC
NA,TRBJ1-4,NA,TRBV2,CASSEAEWDTTNEKLFF,TGTGCCAGCAGTGAAGCGGAATGGGACACAACTAATGAAAAACTGTTTTTT
TRBD2,TRBJ2-2,NA,TRBV25-1,CASKRGGLVGELFF,TGTGCCAGCAAACGGGGGGGCCTGGTCGGGGAGCTGTTTTTT
NA,TRBJ1-2,NA,TRBV11-3,CASSSSGNYGYTF,TGTGCCAGCAGCTCCAGCGGGAACTATGGCTACACCTTC
NA,TRBJ1-1,once,TRBV13,CASSLGQRGPGRGNTEAFF,TGTGCCAGCAGCTTGGGACAACGGGGACCGGGGCGTGGGAACACTGAAGCTTTCTTT
NA,TRBJ2-7,NA,TRBV7-3,CASSLTYGYEQYF,TGTGCCAGCAGCTTAACGTACGGCTACGAGCAGTACTTC
TRBD2,TRBJ2-7,NA,TRBV18,CASSLTSGGFSYEQYF,TGTGCCAGCTCCCTCACTAGCGGGGGTTTCTCCTACGAGCAGTACTTC
TRBD2,TRBJ2-1,NA,TRBV4-2,CASSQSGGLAAFSYNEQFF,TGTGCCAGCAGCCAATCGGGAGGACTAGCGGCGTTTTCCTACAATGAGCAGTTCTTC
NA,TRBJ1-2,NA,TRBV12-3/TRBV12-4,CASTSLTGAGYTF,TGTGCCAGCACTTCTCTGACAGGAGCTGGCTACACCTTC
NA,TRBJ2-3,NA,TRBV30,CAWSTTGTPRQYF,TGTGCCTGGAGTACCACCGGGACTCCGCGGCAGTATTTT
NA,TRBJ1-6,NA,TRBV11-3,CASSLYDSLNSPLHF,TGTGCCAGCAGCTTATATGACAGCTTGAATTCACCCCTCCACTTT
TRBD1,TRBJ1-2,NA,TRBV29-1,CSVDDRDRDYGYTF,TGCAGCGTCGACGACCGGGACAGGGACTATGGCTACACCTTC
NA,TRBJ1-5,NA,TRBV3-1/TRBV3-2,CASSLRRGAQPQHF,TGTGCCAGCAGCCTCCGACGGGGGGCCCAGCCCCAGCATTTT
TRBD1,TRBJ2-7,NA,TRBV5-1,CASSPLPGTGTYEQYF,TGCGCCAGCAGCCCTCTCCCCGGGACAGGGACCTACGAGCAGTACTTC
NA,TRBJ1-1,few,TRBV5-1,CASSSRLGGDTEAFF,TGCGCCAGCAGCTCTAGGTTGGGTGGCGACACTGAAGCTTTCTTT
NA,TRBJ1-2,NA,TRBV5-4,CASTARTGSNYGYTF,TGTGCCAGCACGGCCAGGACGGGGTCCAACTATGGCTACACCTTC
TRBD2,TRBJ2-5,NA,TRBV11-3,CASSLAQAGAYQETQYF,TGTGCCAGCAGCTTAGCCCAAGCGGGGGCGTACCAAGAGACCCAGTACTTC
TRBD2,TRBJ2-2,NA,TRBV5-4,CASSSGTSGAGELFF,TGTGCCAGCAGCTCGGGGACTAGCGGGGCCGGGGAGCTGTTTTTT
NA,TRBJ1-3,NA,TRBV20-1,CSASQAETRSSGNTIYF,TGCAGTGCTAGTCAGGCAGAAACTCGAAGCTCTGGAAACACCATATATTTT
NA,TRBJ2-1,NA,TRBV10-2,CASSENYGNEQFF,TGCGCCAGCAGTGAGAACTACGGCAATGAGCAGTTCTTC
TRBD1,TRBJ1-5,NA,TRBV5-8,CASSPWTGESNQPQHF,TGTGCCAGCAGCCCCTGGACAGGGGAAAGCAATCAGCCCCAGCATTTT
TRBD2,TRBJ2-7,NA,TRBV14,CASSPGGVEQYF,TGTGCCAGCAGCCCGGGGGGTGTGGAGCAGTACTTC
NA,TRBJ2-1,NA,TRBV2,CATRAGQYEQFF,TGTGCCACTAGGGCAGGGCAGTATGAGCAGTTCTTC
NA,TRBJ2-5,NA,TRBV11-2,CASSIRGRGSEETQYF,TGTGCCAGCAGCATACGTGGTAGGGGCTCCGAGGAGACCCAGTACTTC
TRBD1,TRBJ1-2,NA,TRBV7-3,CASSSTGMEDGYTF,TGTGCCAGCAGCTCGACAGGGATGGAGGATGGCTACACCTTC
NA,TRBJ2-5,NA,TRBV3-1/TRBV3-2,CASSPPPAGTQYF,TGTGCCAGCAGCCCCCCACCGGCGGGGACCCAGTACTTC
NA,TRBJ2-1,few,TRBV6-6,CASRHYNEQFF,TGTGCCAGTCGACACTACAATGAGCAGTTCTTC
NA,TRBJ2-7,NA,TRBV19,CASSIDQRISTKFYEQYF,TGTGCCAGTAGTATAGATCAGCGGATTAGCACTAAATTCTACGAGCAGTACTTC
TRBD1,TRBJ1-5,NA,TRBV6-1,CASSGTLLGQGIGQPQHF,TGTGCCAGCAGTGGCACTCTCTTGGGACAGGGGATAGGACAGCCCCAGCATTTT
TRBD1,TRBJ2-2,NA,TRBV11-2,CASSLVRRGHTGELFF,TGTGCCAGCAGCTTAGTGCGCAGGGGGCACACCGGGGAGCTGTTTTTT
NA,TRBJ2-7,NA,TRBV21-1,CASSKKGPEGRRPRYEQYF,TGTGCCAGCAGCAAAAAAGGGCCTGAGGGTCGGCGACCACGATACGAGCAGTACTTC
NA,TRBJ2-1,NA,TRBV7-3,CASSSDTFEEQFF,TGTGCCAGCAGCTCGGACACTTTTGAAGAGCAGTTCTTC
NA,TRBJ2-3,NA,TRBV5-1,CASSLAALVTSTDTQYF,TGCGCCAGCAGCTTGGCCGCACTTGTGACTAGCACAGATACGCAGTATTTT
NA,TRBJ2-1,NA,TRBV7-2,CASSSTVGSYNEQFF,TGTGCCAGCAGCTCGACAGTAGGCTCCTACAATGAGCAGTTCTTC
NA,TRBJ1-5,NA,TRBV2,CANRESSNQPQHF,TGTGCCAACCGGGAGAGTAGCAATCAGCCCCAGCATTTT
NA,TRBJ2-4,NA,TRBV11-3,CASSLALQLAAPAKNIQYF,TGTGCCAGCAGCTTAGCCTTACAACTAGCCGCTCCAGCCAAAAACATTCAGTACTTC
NA,TRBJ2-1,NA,TRBV11-3,CASSLGSAGNEQFF,TGTGCCAGCAGCTTAGGGTCGGCAGGGAATGAGCAGTTCTTC
NA,TRBJ1-6,NA,TRBV6-2/TRBV6-3,CASSYSRSSPLHF,TGTGCCAGCAGTTACTCGAGGTCATCACCCCTCCACTTT
NA,TRBJ1-3,NA,TRBV24-1,CATSDPRLVEGAGNTIYF,TGTGCCACCAGTGATCCCCGCTTGGTGGAGGGAGCTGGAAACACCATATATTTT
TRBD1,TRBJ1-3,NA,TRBV4-1,CASSQGKEGQGSGNTIYF,TGCGCCAGCAGCCAAGGAAAGGAGGGACAGGGCTCTGGAAACACCATATATTTT
NA,TRBJ1-2,NA,TRBV5-4,CASSLANYGYTF,TGTGCCAGCAGCTTAGCAAACTATGGCTACACCTTC
NA,TRBJ1-2,once,TRBV6-5,CASKQDSYGYTF,TGTGCCAGCAAACAGGACAGCTATGGCTACACCTTC